These 14 T cell receptor beta chains originate from one sample sequenced in a study of blood T cell repertoires in COVID-19. TCRdb keeps only in-frame clones here, not all; method: immunoSEQ multiplex PCR. The data show over 200,000 clones, 75% to 90% seen once. The sequenced sample was peripheral blood. These receptors originate from a human donor in a cohort sampled during active COVID-19.

The J gene is TRBJ2-5, the V gene TRBV20-1; 7 bases are a match to TRBD2. CDR3 size: 12 residues. After removal of 3 bases from V and 7 bases from J, the junction contained 5 bases not matched to a gene. Looked up from germline, CDR1 is DFQATT and CDR2 is SNEGSKA (reference sequence). The CDR3 reads CSASGRDGTQYF. The CDR3 DNA reads TGCAGTGCTAGTGGGAGGGATGGGACCCAGTACTTC.

The count of this clone is one. Here the CDR3 reads CASSQGVRDATNEKLFF. CDR3 in DNA: TGTGCCAGCAGCCAAGGAGTGAGGGATGCAACTAATGAAAAACTGTTTTTT. This rearrangement joins TRBV4-2 to TRBJ1-4; no reliable D call. This CDR3 has 17 amino acids. V gave up 1 base and J gave up 0 bases, with 12 bases separating them. In germline, CDR1 is LGHNA, CDR2 YNFKEQ.

The rearrangement joins TRBV25-1 to TRBJ2-7, with D perhaps TRBD2 (5 bases). Per germline, CDR1 MGHDK and CDR2 SYGVNS. Trimming shortened V by 10 bases and J by 2 bases, and 9 bases separated the two germline ends. The length of the CDR3 is 11 residues. CDR3 amino acids: CATAGAYEQYF. The CDR3 coding sequence is TGTGCCACCGCCGGGGCCTACGAGCAGTACTTC.

The V gene is TRBV19, the J gene TRBJ2-7, with 9 bases matching TRBD1. The germline CDR1 and CDR2 sequences are LNHDA and SQIVND (reference sequence). V gave up 5 bases and J gave up 1 base; unmatched junction bases: 9. CDR3 length: 16 residues. This CDR3 is CASSSLGQGLSYEQYF. The CDR3 DNA reads TGTGCCAGTAGTTCCCTCGGACAGGGGCTATCCTACGAGCAGTACTTC.

The chain combines TRBV6-5 with TRBJ2-3; possibly TRBD2 for D (7 bases). CDR1 and CDR2 (germline): MNHEY, SVGAGI. The germline V and J ends were trimmed by 0 bases and 10 bases, with 20 bases remaining between them. CDR3 length: 16 amino acids. In DNA, the CDR3 is TGTGCCAGCAGTTACTCGCCTAGCGGTGGGGCAGGGGCGCAGTATTTT. Translated, it gives CASSYSPSGGAGAQYF.

CDR3 sequence (DNA): TGTGCCAGCAGCCGCGACGCCGGACAGGGGTGGGTAAAGAGGTCCGCAGATACGCAGTATTTT. Protein sequence: CASSRDAGQGWVKRSADTQYF. This rearrangement joins TRBV14 to TRBJ2-3; 9 bases align to TRBD1. With 4 bases clipped from V and 4 bases from J, the junction kept 24 bases outside the gene matches. CDR3 length equals 21 residues. The germline V gene has CDR1 SGHDN and CDR2 FVKESK.

This clone was detected only once. The chain joins TRBV19 to TRBJ1-2, with 10 bases fitting TRBD1. The CDR3 has 14 amino acids. Germline lookup yields CDR1 LNHDA and CDR2 SQIVND (reference sequence). After removal of 3 bases from V and 4 bases from J, the junction contained 2 bases not matched to a gene. CDR3 in DNA: TGTGCCAGTAGTATCGGGACAGGGGCCTATGGCTACACCTTC. This codes for CASSIGTGAYGYTF.

This clone came up once. This chain connects TRBV24-1 to TRBJ2-3; 8 nucleotides agree with TRBD2. Germline V gene sequence: CDR1 KGHDR, CDR2 SFDVKD. Trimming took 6 bases from V and 4 from J; bases not matched to a gene: 5. There are 14 residues in the CDR3. The chain's CDR3 is CATSKAGVADTQYF. DNA for the CDR3: TGTGCCACCAGTAAAGCGGGAGTTGCAGATACGCAGTATTTT.

The V call is TRBV6-2 or TRBV6-3, the J call TRBJ1-5; 11 bases match TRBD1. CDR3 size: 16 residues. Germline-derived CDR1 and CDR2 are MNHEY and SVGEGT. Trimming took 2 bases from V and 4 from J; bases not matched to a gene: 4. CDR3 nucleotides: TGTGCCAGCAGTTACGTGGGACAGGGGGGAAATCAGCCCCAGCATTTT. Its translation is CASSYVGQGGNQPQHF.

This clone was seen a handful of times. CDR3 nucleotide sequence: TGTGCCAGTAGTTTCCCTAGCGGAGAGGGGAGAGAGACCCAGTACTTC. It translates to CASSFPSGEGRETQYF. The chain recombines TRBV19 with TRBJ2-5, with 7 bases that match TRBD2. With 5 bases clipped from V and 4 bases from J, the junction kept 13 bases outside the gene matches. Per the germline V gene, CDR1 is LNHDA and CDR2 is SQIVND (reference sequence). The length of the CDR3 is 16 residues.

This clone was detected a few times. Other DNA sequences from this sample encode an identical CDR3 as well. The chain uses TRBV20-1 and TRBJ2-7; 11 positions match TRBD2. V trimming: 3 bases; J trimming: 4 bases; junction bases outside the gene matches: 5. CDR1 and CDR2 from the germline V gene are DFQATT and SNEGSKA (reference sequence). The CDR3 extends over 14 amino acids. CDR3 protein: CSASLLAGGYEQYF. The CDR3 coding sequence is TGCAGTGCTAGTTTGCTAGCGGGAGGTTACGAGCAGTACTTC.

The chain recombines TRBV24-1 with TRBJ2-1; D remains unclear. This CDR3 region has 16 residues. V lost 0 bases to trimming and J lost 6 bases, with 14 bases between them. Germline values: CDR1 KGHDR, CDR2 SFDVKD. The CDR3 nucleotides read TGTGCCACCAGTGATTTGGCTGGCGGAACGGGCAATGAGCAGTTCTTC. It is translated as CATSDLAGGTGNEQFF.

The gene calls are TRBV5-1 and TRBJ2-7; D is perhaps TRBD2 (6 bases). This CDR3 spans 15 amino acids. Germline CDR1 reads SGHRS; CDR2 reads YFSETQ. V dropped 3 bases and J dropped 3 bases, with 16 bases sitting between them. The CDR3 reads CASSSPDTGLYEQYF. The CDR3 DNA follows: TGCGCCAGCAGCTCACCCGACACGGGACTCTACGAGCAGTACTTC.

This clone was observed a handful of times. The chain uses TRBV27 and TRBJ2-7; TRBD2 agrees at 7 bases. Germline assignment: CDR1 MNHEY and CDR2 SMNVEV (reference sequence). Trimming at V came to 6 bases and at J to 5 bases, leaving 10 bases not matched to a gene. The CDR3 is 14 residues long. The CDR3 region is CASSIGEGRDEQYF. CDR3 coding DNA: TGTGCCAGCAGCATAGGGGAGGGCCGCGACGAGCAGTACTTC.